This T cell receptor (beta chain) derives from a study of Ad26.COV2.S vaccination and SARS-CoV-2 variants. About the study: COV1001, an Ad26.COV2.S trial, supplied this vaccine-arm donor.

General study results and limits: Greater spike-specific TCR breadth was seen in vaccine recipients than in placebo recipients.

TCRdb keeps only in-frame clones here, not all; method: immunoSEQ multiplex PCR. The sample contains 300,000 to 350,000 clones, around 85% of which appear only once. Treatment specified: 15 to 20 received Ad26.COV2.S at low or high dose, single or two shots; 5 received placebo; per-sample allocation not given. Sampling was done on day 63 after the first vaccine or placebo injection. Germline V lookup: CDR1 SGDLS, CDR2 YYNGEE. Deletions cut 3 bases from V and 0 bases from J, with 15 bases between. This CDR3 contains 16 residues. Concerning this clone: Its antigen is unknown.

The chain has TRBV9 and TRBJ2-5, with D unresolved. Source: peripheral blood, taken in a trial of Ad26.COV2.S vaccine versus placebo. This TCR derives from a person between 18 and 65 years old who received the Ad26.COV2.S COVID-19 vaccine or a placebo. The CDR3 DNA reads TGTGCCAGCAGCGCATCCGTGGGGATGTACCAAGAGACCCAGTACTTC. Amino acids: CASSASVGMYQETQYF.